This TCR beta chain appears in the sequencing data of a study of T cell responses to AZD1222 COVID-19 vaccine. The wider study: Second-dose groups at about 4 or about 12 weeks were pooled.

CDR1 and CDR2 (germline): LGHDT, YNNKEL (reference sequence). CDR3 length equals 16 residues. With 7 bases clipped from V and 4 bases from J, the junction kept 13 bases outside the gene matches. Turning to this clone: Its antigen remains unidentified.

Points from the study as a whole: Nearly half of unique spike-specific TCRs reportedly avoided B.1.351 and B.1.1.7 mutated regions.

Sequenced by immunoSEQ multiplex PCR; TCRdb stores in-frame clones only, minus some. The sample has some 150,000 clones; about 91% are singletons. The chain joins TRBV3-1 (or the pseudogene TRBV3-2) to TRBJ1-3; TRBD1 aligns across 7 bases. The specimen was peripheral blood, collected on day 0 of AZD1222 vaccination. The clonotype comes from an adult in good health. The CDR3 region has the DNA TGTGCCAGCACCACGGGGACAGCCTCGTTGGGAAACACCATATATTTT. This translates into CASTTGTASLGNTIYF.